This entry describes one T cell receptor beta chain. As yet, its antigen is unknown. The sample belongs to a study of beta chain features in type 1 diabetes. Whole-study findings and limits: Within patients, naive, central memory and Treg TCRB repertoires seemed more similar than within healthy donors.

The germline CDR1 and CDR2 sequences are MDHEN and SYDVKM. V lost 6 bases, J lost 4 bases, and 12 bases lay in between. The CDR3 covers 13 residues. Expressed TCRB transcripts were sequenced, since all the RNA that had been isolated was reverse transcribed. Method: immunoSEQ multiplex PCR; TCRdb's copy keeps in-frame clones and lacks some. Of hundreds of thousands of clones listed, 15% to 19% are singletons. This clonotype was sampled from a man aged 18 to 29 in good health. Sequencing used naive CD4+ T cells from blood. The chain joins TRBV28 to TRBJ1-2; D may be TRBD1 (6 bases). The CDR3: CASSRTGSYGYTF. The CDR3 DNA reads as TGTGCCAGCAGCCGTACAGGGAGCTATGGCTACACCTTC.